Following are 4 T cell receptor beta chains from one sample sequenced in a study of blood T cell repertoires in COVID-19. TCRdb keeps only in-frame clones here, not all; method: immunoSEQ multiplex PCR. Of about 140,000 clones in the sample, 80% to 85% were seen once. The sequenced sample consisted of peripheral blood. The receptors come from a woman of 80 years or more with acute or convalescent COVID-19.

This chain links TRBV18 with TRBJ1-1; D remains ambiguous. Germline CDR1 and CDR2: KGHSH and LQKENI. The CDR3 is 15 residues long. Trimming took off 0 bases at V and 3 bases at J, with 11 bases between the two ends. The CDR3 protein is CASSPPNRGDTEAFF. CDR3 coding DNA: TGTGCCAGCTCACCACCGAACCGGGGAGACACTGAAGCTTTCTTT.

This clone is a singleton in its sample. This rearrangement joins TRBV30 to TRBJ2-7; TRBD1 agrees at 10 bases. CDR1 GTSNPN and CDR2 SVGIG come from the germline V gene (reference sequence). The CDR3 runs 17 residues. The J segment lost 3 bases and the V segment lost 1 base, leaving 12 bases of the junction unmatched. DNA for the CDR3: TGTGCCTGGAGTGGGCTCCCCGGGACAGGGGCTGGCTACGAGCAGTACTTC. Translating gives CAWSGLPGTGAGYEQYF.

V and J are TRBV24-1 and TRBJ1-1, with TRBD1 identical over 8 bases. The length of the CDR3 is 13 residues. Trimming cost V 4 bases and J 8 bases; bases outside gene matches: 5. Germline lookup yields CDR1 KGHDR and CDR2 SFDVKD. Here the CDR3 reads CATSERDRLEAFF. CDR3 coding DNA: TGTGCCACCAGTGAAAGGGACAGGTTAGAAGCTTTCTTT.

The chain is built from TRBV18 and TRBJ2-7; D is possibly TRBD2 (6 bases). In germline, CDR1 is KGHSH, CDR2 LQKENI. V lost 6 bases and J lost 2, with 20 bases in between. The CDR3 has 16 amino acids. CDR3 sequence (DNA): TGTGCCAGCTCCATGGGCGGGGTTTCACCACCCTACGAGCAGTACTTC. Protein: CASSMGGVSPPYEQYF. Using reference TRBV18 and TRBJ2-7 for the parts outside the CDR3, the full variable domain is NAGVMQNPRHLVRRRGQEARLRCSPMKGHSHVYWYRQLPEEGLKFMVYLQKENIIDESGMPKERFSAEFPKEGPSILRIQQVVRGDSAAYFCASSMGGVSPPYEQYFGPGTRLTVT.